This T cell receptor beta chain was captured in a study of blood T cells in healthy people across ages. Looking at the study overall: About one barcoded TCR beta cDNA was captured per two T cells.

For the second PCR, which ran for 7 to 11 cycles, a sample-barcoded 5' primer and a J-beta primer mix were used. Every cDNA molecule carried a tag from a template-switch adaptor bearing 12 random nucleotides. Each CDR3 protein is one row after TCRdb ran MiXCR on the 5' RACE reads. The data show 1 million to 1.2 million distinct CDR3 sequences, with 35% to 40% seen just once and under 15% held by the top ten. V gave up 4 bases and J gave up 1 base, with 11 bases separating them. The CDR3 spans 15 residues. This clonotype came up many times. Per sample, no less than 5.5 micrograms of total RNA were extracted.

Material for sequencing was blood. The V gene is TRBV12-3 or TRBV12-4, the J gene TRBJ1-5; tentative D call: TRBD1 (5 bases). This receptor was identified in a man aged 18-30 years in good health. The CDR3 nucleotides read TGTGCCAGCAGTTCCCGGCAGGGAAGCAATCAGCCCCAGCATTTT. Translated, it gives CASSSRQGSNQPQHF.